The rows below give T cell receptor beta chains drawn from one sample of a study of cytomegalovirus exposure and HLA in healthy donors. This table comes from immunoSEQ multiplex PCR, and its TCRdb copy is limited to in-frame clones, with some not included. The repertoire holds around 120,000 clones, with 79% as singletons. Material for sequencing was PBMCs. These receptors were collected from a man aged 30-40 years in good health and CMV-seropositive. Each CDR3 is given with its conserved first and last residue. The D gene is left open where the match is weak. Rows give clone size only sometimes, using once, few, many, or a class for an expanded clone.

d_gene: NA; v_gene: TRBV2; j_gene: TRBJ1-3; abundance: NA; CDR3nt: TGTGCCAGCAAAGACAACTCTGGAAACACCATATATTTT; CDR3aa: CASKDNSGNTIYF
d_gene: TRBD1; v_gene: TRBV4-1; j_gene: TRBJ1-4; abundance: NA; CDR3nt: TGCGCCAGCAGCCCAAGACAGGGGTCAACTAATGAAAAACTGTTTTTT; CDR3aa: CASSPRQGSTNEKLFF
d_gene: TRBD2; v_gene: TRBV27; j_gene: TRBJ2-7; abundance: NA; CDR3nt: TGTGCCAGCAGTTTAATTAGCGGGCACCACGAGCAGTACTTC; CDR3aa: CASSLISGHHEQYF
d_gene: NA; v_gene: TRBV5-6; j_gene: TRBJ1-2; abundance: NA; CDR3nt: TGTGCCAGCAGCCACCGTTTTGGGGGCTCTTCTGGCTACACCTTC; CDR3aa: CASSHRFGGSSGYTF
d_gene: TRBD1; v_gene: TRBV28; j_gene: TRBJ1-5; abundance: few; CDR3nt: TGTGCCAGCAGTGGGCAGACAGGGGCTGAGGGTCAGCCCCAGCATTTT; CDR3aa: CASSGQTGAEGQPQHF
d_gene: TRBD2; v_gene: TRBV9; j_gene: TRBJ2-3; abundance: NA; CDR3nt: TGTGCCAGCAGCGGGACTAGCGGGAGACTCACAGATACGCAGTATTTT; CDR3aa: CASSGTSGRLTDTQYF
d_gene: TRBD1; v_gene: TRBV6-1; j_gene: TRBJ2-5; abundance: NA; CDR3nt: TGTGCCAGCGTGCTGGACAGGGGCCAAGAGACCCAGTACTTC; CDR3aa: CASVLDRGQETQYF
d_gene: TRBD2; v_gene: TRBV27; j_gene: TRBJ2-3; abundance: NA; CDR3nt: TGTGCCAGCAGTATGAAGAGACTAGCGGGGGTCACAGATACGCAGTATTTT; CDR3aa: CASSMKRLAGVTDTQYF
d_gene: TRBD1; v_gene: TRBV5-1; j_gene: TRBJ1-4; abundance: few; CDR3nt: TGCGCCAGCAGCTTGGCCGGACAGGGGAATGAAAAACTGTTTTTT; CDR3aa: CASSLAGQGNEKLFF
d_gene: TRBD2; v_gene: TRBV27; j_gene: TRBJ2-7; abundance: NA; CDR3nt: TGTGCCAGCAGTTGGGGACTAGCGGGGTCCTACGAGCAGTACTTC; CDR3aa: CASSWGLAGSYEQYF